One sample yielded the 10 T cell receptor beta chains listed below, sequenced in a study of early T cells in non-severe SARS-CoV-2 infection. In TCRdb, the 5' RACE reads were re-called with MiXCR into one record per CDR3 protein. The sample lists approximately 20,000 distinct CDR3 sequences, less than 4.5% occurring once. Sequences were obtained from whole blood. The receptors come from an adult who was a healthcare worker with PCR-confirmed SARS-CoV-2 infection or an uninfected control (not recorded which).

This clonotype was seen ten or more times. The CDR3 sequence: CASSFTGGNGYTF. DNA of the CDR3: TGTGCCAGCAGTTTTACAGGGGGAAATGGCTACACCTTC. This chain connects TRBV12-3 or TRBV12-4 to TRBJ1-2; 8 nucleotides align to TRBD1. CDR3 size: 13 residues. V dropped 3 bases and J dropped 6; count of bases not matched to a gene: 3.

Many counts were recorded for this clonotype. The chain couples TRBV28 to TRBJ2-2; TRBD2 matches 9 bases. The germline gives CDR1 MDHEN, CDR2 SYDVKM. Losses at the gene ends were 2 bases for V and 0 bases for J; bases not matched to a gene: 1. The CDR3 consists of 16 residues. The CDR3 region is CASSLSGGPNTGELFF. The DNA for the CDR3 is TGTGCCAGCAGTTTAAGCGGGGGGCCGAACACCGGGGAGCTGTTTTTT.

This clonotype was detected ten times or more. The chain joins TRBV4-3 to TRBJ2-1, with D tentatively TRBD1 or TRBD2 (5 bases each). Trimming shortened V by 0 bases and J by 4 bases, and 13 bases separated the two germline ends. Germline V gene data show CDR1 as LGHNA and CDR2 as YSLEER. The CDR3 spans 16 residues. The chain's CDR3 is CASSQDGSGRYNEQFF. CDR3 bases: TGCGCCAGCAGCCAAGATGGGTCGGGGCGATACAATGAGCAGTTCTTC.

This clonotype was seen a few times. The chain combines TRBV7-6 with TRBJ2-7, with unresolved D. This CDR3 has 14 residues. Per germline, CDR1 SGHVS and CDR2 FNYEAQ. Trimming removed 2 bases at V and 2 bases at J, with 10 bases between. CDR3 residues: CASSLLAVPYEQYF. As DNA, the CDR3 is TGTGCCAGCAGCTTACTGGCGGTCCCCTACGAGCAGTACTTC.

This clonotype showed up many times. This chain uses TRBV18 with TRBJ2-3; tentatively, D is TRBD1 (5 bases). Germline CDR1 KGHSH, CDR2 LQKENI. The CDR3 sequence is 15 residues long. V lost 2 bases and J lost 0, with 9 bases in between. The CDR3 reads CASSPTGPSTDTQYF. The CDR3 bases are TGTGCCAGCTCACCAACAGGTCCTAGCACAGATACGCAGTATTTT.

Within the sample, this clonotype is medium-sized. This chain connects TRBV3-1 to TRBJ2-1; 11 bases line up with TRBD2. J gave up 7 bases and V 1 base, and 9 bases lay outside the gene matches. CDR1 LGHDT and CDR2 YNNKEL come from the germline V gene (reference sequence). CDR3 length: 17 residues. In DNA form, the CDR3 reads TGTGCCAGCAGCCAAGGGAGTAGCGGGGGGGCCTGGAATGAGCAGTTCTTC. Its protein is CASSQGSSGGAWNEQFF.

The chain links TRBV7-9 to TRBJ1-2; no clear D. The germline gives CDR1 SEHNR, CDR2 FQNEAQ (reference sequence). CDR3 length: 14 residues. Deletions cut 1 base from V and 4 bases from J, with 10 bases between. CDR3 protein: CASSLVVAPYGYTF. The CDR3, as DNA: TGTGCCAGCAGCTTAGTTGTGGCCCCCTATGGCTACACCTTC.

This clonotype is judged medium-sized. The chain recombines TRBV20-1 with TRBJ1-4; 8 bases are a match to TRBD1. With V trimmed by 5 bases and J by 3 bases, 2 bases remained unmatched. Germline V gene data show CDR1 as DFQATT and CDR2 as SNEGSKA (reference sequence). The CDR3 spans 13 residues. CDR3 nucleotide sequence: TGCAGTGCTCTGGGACAGGCTAATGAAAAACTGTTTTTT. It specifies CSALGQANEKLFF.

This clonotype is categorized as medium-sized. J is TRBJ2-5 and V is TRBV10-3; perhaps TRBD2 as D (6 bases). Germline loops: CDR1 ENHRY, CDR2 SYGVKD. Deletions cut 10 bases from V and 1 base from J, with 19 bases between. This CDR3 has 15 residues. CDR3 nucleotide sequence: TGTGCCACCTCACGGGGACTCCCTCCCCAAGAGACCCAGTACTTC. Its translation is CATSRGLPPQETQYF.

The sample holds many counts of this clonotype. The J gene is TRBJ2-5, the V gene TRBV21-1; the tabulated D call, TRBD1, remains unverified against the DNA. TRBV21-1 counts as a pseudogene. This CDR3 has 16 residues. In DNA, the CDR3 is TGTGCCAGCAGCAAAGCGCTAGCGGGGGCTAGGGAGACCCAGTACTTC. It translates to CASSKALAGARETQYF.